Given below is one T cell receptor (beta chain) in context. Antigen: not known. The authors ran a second PCR of 7 to 11 cycles using a sample-barcoded 5' primer and a J-beta primer mix. Each cDNA molecule received a tag from a template-switch adaptor that had 12 random nucleotides. TCRdb used MiXCR to reprocess the 5' RACE reads, holding one entry per CDR3 protein. Altogether approximately 1.5 million distinct CDR3 sequences are present, around 40% being singletons, with the ten largest covering around 4%. This record comes from a study of blood T cells in healthy people across ages. The study's findings and limits: Any changes in expanded clonotypes were possibly confounded, as donor CMV status remained unknown.

From germline, CDR1 is DFQATT and CDR2 SNEGSKA (reference sequence). Trimming shortened V by 6 bases and J by 1 base, and 15 bases separated the two germline ends. The CDR3 sequence is 14 residues long. This TCR came from a woman under 30 in good health. J is TRBJ1-1 and V is TRBV20-1; no reliable D call. Sequencing input: blood. Written as DNA, the CDR3 is TGCAGTGCGCGGGTTGGGGTTTGGAACACTGAAGCTTTCTTT. It codes for CSARVGVWNTEAFF.